The TCR beta chain under discussion was sequenced for a study of blood T cell repertoires in COVID-19. Study-wide background: PBMCs, B-cell-depleted T cells, or T cells were the source of the cDNA or gDNA that made up the material.

CDR1 ENHRY and CDR2 SYGVKD come from the germline V gene. CDR3 length: 16 amino acids. Trimming removed 6 bases from V and 0 bases from J; junction bases left unmatched: 8. In the authors' methods: For nucleated cells, counts were estimated from reference gene primer amplification. Produced via immunoSEQ multiplex PCR; TCRdb's table is partial and in-frame only. That table is the source of V, J and clone size, and D and trimming were worked out from the DNA. The repertoire has under 200,000 clones, approximately 90% of them found once; the top ten carry over 3.5%. The genes are TRBV10-3 and TRBJ1-2, with 9 nucleotides matching TRBD1. Sequenced sample: peripheral blood. The sequence was collected from a young man with active or convalescent COVID-19. CDR3 in amino acids: CAISAGTGPSNYGYTF. Written as DNA, the CDR3 is TGTGCCATCAGCGCCGGGACAGGGCCTTCTAACTATGGCTACACCTTC.